This TCR beta chain was found in a study of T cell repertoires in cytomegalovirus infection. Study in general: Both recently identified HLA-C-restricted and well-studied HLA-B-restricted CMV epitopes were used in the study. Public TCR beta signatures indicated both CMV infection and matching HLA type.

TCRdb passed the reads through MiXCR, listing each CDR3 protein once. The table shows approximately 350,000 distinct CDR3 sequences, with roughly a third occurring only once. V was shortened by 2 bases and J by 5 bases, with 21 bases between the two germline ends. CDR3 size: 17 residues. Germline V gives CDR1 MNHEY, CDR2 SVGAGI. In its sample, this clonotype was seen a few times. The antigen is not known. Notes on the study in general: HLA-C-restricted CMV clonotypes gave the most frequent clonotype in two of eight donors. Summed public TCR beta family frequency identified CMV carriers bearing the relevant HLA.

V is TRBV6-5 and J is TRBJ2-5, with a tentative D call TRBD2 (6 bases). The input for sequencing was cultured PBMCs, taken from culture after CMV antigen stimulation. The clonotype comes from a human donor in good health (CMV status not recorded). Some clones in this sample may be carry-over from other donors' samples. The CDR3 spells CASSYTPLTRFGETQYF. The CDR3 region has the DNA TGTGCCAGCAGTTACACCCCTCTGACTAGATTTGGTGAGACCCAGTACTTC.